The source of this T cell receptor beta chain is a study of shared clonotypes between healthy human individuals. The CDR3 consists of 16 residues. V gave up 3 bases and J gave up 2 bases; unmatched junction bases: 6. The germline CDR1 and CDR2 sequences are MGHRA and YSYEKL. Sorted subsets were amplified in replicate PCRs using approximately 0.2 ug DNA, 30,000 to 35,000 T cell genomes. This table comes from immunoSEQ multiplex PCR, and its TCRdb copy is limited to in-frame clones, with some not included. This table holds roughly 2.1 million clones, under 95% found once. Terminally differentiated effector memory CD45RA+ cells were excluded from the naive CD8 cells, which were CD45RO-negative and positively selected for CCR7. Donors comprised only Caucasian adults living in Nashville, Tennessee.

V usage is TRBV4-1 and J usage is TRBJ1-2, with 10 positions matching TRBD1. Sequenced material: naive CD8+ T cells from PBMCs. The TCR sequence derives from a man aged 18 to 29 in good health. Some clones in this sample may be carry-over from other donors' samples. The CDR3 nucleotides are TGCGCCAGCAGCCAGGGCCGGACAGGGGGAAACTATGGCTACACCTTC. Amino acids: CASSQGRTGGNYGYTF.